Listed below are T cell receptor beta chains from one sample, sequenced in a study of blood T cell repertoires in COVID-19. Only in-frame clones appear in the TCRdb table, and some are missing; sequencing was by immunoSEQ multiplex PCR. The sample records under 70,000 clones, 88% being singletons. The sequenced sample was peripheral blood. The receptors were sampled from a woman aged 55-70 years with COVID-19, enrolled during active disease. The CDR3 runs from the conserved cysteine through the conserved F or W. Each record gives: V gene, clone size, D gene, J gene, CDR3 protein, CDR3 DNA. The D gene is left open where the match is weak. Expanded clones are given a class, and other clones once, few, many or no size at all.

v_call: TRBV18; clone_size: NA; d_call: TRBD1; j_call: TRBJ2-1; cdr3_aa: CASSPGGDRDYNEQFF; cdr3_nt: TGTGCCAGCTCACCAGGTGGGGACAGGGATTACAATGAGCAGTTCTTC
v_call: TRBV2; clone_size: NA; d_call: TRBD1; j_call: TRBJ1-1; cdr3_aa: CASIRRGRTEAFF; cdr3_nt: TGTGCCAGCATCCGGAGGGGGCGGACTGAAGCTTTCTTT
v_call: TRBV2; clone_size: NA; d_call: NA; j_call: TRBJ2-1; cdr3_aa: CASSVTGVTEQFF; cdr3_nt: TGTGCCAGCAGTGTCACCGGGGTCACTGAGCAGTTCTTC
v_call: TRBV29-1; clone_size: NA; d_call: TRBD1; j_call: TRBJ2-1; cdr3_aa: CSVNRGSYNEQFF; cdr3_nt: TGCAGCGTTAACAGGGGGTCTTACAATGAGCAGTTCTTC
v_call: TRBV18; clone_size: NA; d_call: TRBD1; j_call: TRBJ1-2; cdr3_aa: CASSREISTGQNYGYTF; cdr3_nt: TGTGCCAGCTCACGAGAGATTTCGACAGGGCAAAACTATGGCTACACCTTC
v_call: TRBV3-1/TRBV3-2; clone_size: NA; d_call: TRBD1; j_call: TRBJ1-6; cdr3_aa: CASSQDSGQGTPLHF; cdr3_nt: TGTGCCAGCAGCCAAGATAGCGGACAGGGTACACCCCTCCACTTT
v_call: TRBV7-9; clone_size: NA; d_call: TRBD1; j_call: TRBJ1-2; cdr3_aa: CASSPQGGRNGYTF; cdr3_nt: TGTGCCAGCAGCCCACAGGGGGGGCGGAATGGCTACACCTTC
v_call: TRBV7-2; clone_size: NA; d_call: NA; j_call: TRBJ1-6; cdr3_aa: CASSLGLNNSPLHF; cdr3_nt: TGTGCCAGCAGCTTAGGGCTGAATAATTCACCCCTCCACTTT
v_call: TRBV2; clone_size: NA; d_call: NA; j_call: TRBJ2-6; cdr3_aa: CASSEAWQGGANVLTF; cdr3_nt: TGTGCCAGCAGTGAAGCCTGGCAGGGTGGGGCCAACGTCCTGACTTTC
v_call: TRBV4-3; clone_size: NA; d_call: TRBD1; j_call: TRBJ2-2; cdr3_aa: CASSQFSQGAFTGELFF; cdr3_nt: TGCGCCAGCAGCCAATTCTCCCAGGGGGCCTTCACCGGGGAGCTGTTTTTT
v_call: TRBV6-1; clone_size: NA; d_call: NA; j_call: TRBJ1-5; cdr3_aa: CASSEERVTNQPQHF; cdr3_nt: TGTGCCAGCAGTGAAGAGCGGGTAACCAATCAGCCCCAGCATTTT
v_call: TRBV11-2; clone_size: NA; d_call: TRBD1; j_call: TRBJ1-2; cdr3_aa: CASTLVETGWGGYTF; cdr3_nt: TGTGCCAGCACTCTTGTGGAGACAGGGTGGGGAGGCTACACCTTC
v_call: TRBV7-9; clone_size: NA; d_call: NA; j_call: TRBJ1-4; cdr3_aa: CASSETEVATNEKLFF; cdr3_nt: TGTGCCAGCAGCGAGACAGAAGTAGCAACTAATGAAAAACTGTTTTTT
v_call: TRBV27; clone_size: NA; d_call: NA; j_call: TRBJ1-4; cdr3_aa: CASSLMSSEKLFF; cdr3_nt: TGTGCCAGCAGTTTAATGAGTAGTGAAAAACTGTTTTTT
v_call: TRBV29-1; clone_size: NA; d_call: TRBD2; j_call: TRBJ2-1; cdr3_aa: CSSSSGEVINEQFF; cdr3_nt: TGCAGCTCCTCGAGCGGGGAAGTCATCAATGAGCAGTTCTTC
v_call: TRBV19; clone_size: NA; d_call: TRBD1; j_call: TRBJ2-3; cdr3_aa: CASSRFGTGEVGTDTQYF; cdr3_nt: TGTGCCAGTAGCCGATTCGGGACAGGGGAGGTTGGCACAGATACGCAGTATTTT
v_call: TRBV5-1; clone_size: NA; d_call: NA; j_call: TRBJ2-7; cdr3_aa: CASRTGLEQYF; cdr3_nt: TGCGCCAGCCGTACAGGGCTCGAGCAGTACTTC
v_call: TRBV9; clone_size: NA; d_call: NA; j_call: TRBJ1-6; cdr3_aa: CASSGGQRENSPLHF; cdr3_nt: TGTGCCAGCAGCGGCGGACAGAGAGAGAATTCACCCCTCCACTTT
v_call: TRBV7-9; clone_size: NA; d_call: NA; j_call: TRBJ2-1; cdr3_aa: CASSWPGNEQFF; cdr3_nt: TGTGCCAGCAGCTGGCCGGGGAATGAGCAGTTCTTC
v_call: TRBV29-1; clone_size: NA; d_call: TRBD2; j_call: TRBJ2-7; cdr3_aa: CSVEDGGDAFSYEQYF; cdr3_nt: TGCAGCGTTGAAGACGGGGGGGACGCCTTCTCCTACGAGCAGTACTTC
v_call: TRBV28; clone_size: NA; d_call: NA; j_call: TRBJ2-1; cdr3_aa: CASSLDWAGSNNEQFF; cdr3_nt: TGTGCCAGCAGTTTAGACTGGGCGGGATCCAACAATGAGCAGTTCTTC
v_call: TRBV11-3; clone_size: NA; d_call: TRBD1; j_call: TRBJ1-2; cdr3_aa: CASSSGQDYGYTF; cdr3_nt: TGTGCCAGCAGCTCCGGACAGGATTATGGCTACACCTTC
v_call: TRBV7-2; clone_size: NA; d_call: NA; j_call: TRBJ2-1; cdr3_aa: CASSSSYEQFF; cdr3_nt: TGTGCCAGCAGCTCCTCTTATGAGCAGTTCTTC
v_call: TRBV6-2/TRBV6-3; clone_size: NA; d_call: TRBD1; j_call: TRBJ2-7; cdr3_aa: CASSYEAGGLYEQYF; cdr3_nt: TGTGCCAGCAGTTACGAGGCAGGGGGCCTCTACGAGCAGTACTTC
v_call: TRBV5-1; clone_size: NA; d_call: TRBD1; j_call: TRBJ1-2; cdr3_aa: CASRLQGPTGGYTF; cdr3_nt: TGCGCCAGCAGATTACAGGGGCCTACGGGGGGCTACACCTTC
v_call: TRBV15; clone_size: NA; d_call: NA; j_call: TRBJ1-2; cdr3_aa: CATSRDDGSGRGYTF; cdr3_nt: TGTGCCACCAGCAGAGATGACGGCAGCGGAAGAGGCTACACCTTC
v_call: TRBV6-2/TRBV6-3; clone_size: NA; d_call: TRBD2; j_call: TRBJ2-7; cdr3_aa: CASSETSGEYEQYF; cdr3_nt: TGTGCCAGCAGCGAAACTAGCGGGGAATACGAGCAGTACTTC
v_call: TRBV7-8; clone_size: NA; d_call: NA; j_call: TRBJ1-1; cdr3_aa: CASSLLQVNTEAFF; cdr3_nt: TGTGCCAGCAGCTTATTACAAGTGAACACTGAAGCTTTCTTT
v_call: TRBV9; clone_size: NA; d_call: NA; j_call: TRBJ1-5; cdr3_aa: CASSPAGHSNQPQHF; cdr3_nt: TGTGCCAGCAGCCCAGCTGGGCATAGCAATCAGCCCCAGCATTTT
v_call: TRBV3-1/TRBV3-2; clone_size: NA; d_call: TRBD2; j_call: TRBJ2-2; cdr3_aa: CASSQGLAGWTGGELFF; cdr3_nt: TGTGCCAGCAGCCAAGGACTAGCGGGGTGGACCGGCGGGGAGCTGTTTTTT
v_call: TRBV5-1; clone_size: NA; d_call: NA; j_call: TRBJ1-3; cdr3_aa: CASSLDGSSGNTIYF; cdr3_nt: TGCGCCAGCAGCTTGGATGGGAGCTCTGGAAACACCATATATTTT
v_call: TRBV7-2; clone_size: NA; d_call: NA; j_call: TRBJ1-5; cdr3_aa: CASSLARGQPQHF; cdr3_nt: TGTGCCAGCAGCTTAGCGAGAGGTCAGCCCCAGCATTTT
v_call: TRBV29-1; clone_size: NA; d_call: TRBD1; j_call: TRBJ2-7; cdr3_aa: CSVGPGQGIHEQYF; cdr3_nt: TGCAGCGTGGGACCGGGACAGGGGATCCACGAGCAGTACTTC
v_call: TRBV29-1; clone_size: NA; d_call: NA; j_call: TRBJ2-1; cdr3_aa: CSGRVSYYNEQFF; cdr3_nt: TGCAGCGGGCGGGTAAGCTACTACAATGAGCAGTTCTTC
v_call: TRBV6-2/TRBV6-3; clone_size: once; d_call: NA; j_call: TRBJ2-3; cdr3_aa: CASSYHQAGADTQYF; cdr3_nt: TGTGCCAGCAGTTACCACCAGGCGGGTGCTGATACGCAGTATTTT
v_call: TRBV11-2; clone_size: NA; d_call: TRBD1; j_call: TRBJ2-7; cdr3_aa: CASSRPGQETYEQYF; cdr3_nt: TGTGCCAGCAGCCGTCCGGGACAGGAGACCTACGAGCAGTACTTC
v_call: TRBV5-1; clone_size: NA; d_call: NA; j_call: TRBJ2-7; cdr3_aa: CASSLAPGNYEQYF; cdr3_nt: TGCGCCAGCAGCTTGGCTCCAGGGAACTACGAGCAGTACTTC
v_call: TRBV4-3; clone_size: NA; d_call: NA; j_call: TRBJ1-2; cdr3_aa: CASSQGWGGESYGYTF; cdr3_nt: TGCGCCAGCAGCCAAGGGTGGGGGGGCGAGTCCTATGGCTACACCTTC
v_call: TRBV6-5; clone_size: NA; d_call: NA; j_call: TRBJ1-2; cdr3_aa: CASKQGRLDYGYTF; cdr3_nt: TGTGCCAGCAAACAGGGAAGGCTAGACTATGGCTACACCTTC
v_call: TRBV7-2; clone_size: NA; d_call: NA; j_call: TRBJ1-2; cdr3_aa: CASSLGAGEGYGYTF; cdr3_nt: TGTGCCAGCAGCTTAGGCGCGGGGGAGGGCTATGGCTACACCTTC
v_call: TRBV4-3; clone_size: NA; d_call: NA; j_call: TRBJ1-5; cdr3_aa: CASSQDLVARGGNSNQPQHF; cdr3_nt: TGCGCCAGCAGCCAAGATCTTGTGGCACGGGGGGGAAATAGCAATCAGCCCCAGCATTTT
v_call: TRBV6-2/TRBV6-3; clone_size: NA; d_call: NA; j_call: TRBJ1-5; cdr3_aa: CASSPGARYYQPQHF; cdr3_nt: TGTGCCAGCAGTCCAGGGGCGCGGTATTATCAGCCCCAGCATTTT
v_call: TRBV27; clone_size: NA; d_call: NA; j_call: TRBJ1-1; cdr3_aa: CASSLISGDTEAFF; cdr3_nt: TGTGCCAGCAGTTTGATTTCGGGGGACACTGAAGCTTTCTTT
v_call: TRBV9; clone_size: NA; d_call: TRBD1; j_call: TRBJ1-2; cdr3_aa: CASSVGVGQGYGYTF; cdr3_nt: TGTGCCAGCAGCGTAGGGGTCGGACAGGGTTATGGCTACACCTTC
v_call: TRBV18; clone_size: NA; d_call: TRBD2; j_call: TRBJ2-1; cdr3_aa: CASSYHSSGPYNEQFF; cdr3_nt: TGTGCCAGCTCATACCATTCTAGCGGACCCTACAATGAGCAGTTCTTC
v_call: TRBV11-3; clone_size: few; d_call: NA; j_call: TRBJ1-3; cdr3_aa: CASSLSRPSGNTIYF; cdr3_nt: TGTGCCAGCAGCTTGAGCCGTCCCTCTGGAAACACCATATATTTT
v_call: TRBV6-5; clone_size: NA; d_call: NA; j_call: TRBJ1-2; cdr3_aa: CASSSRDIGYTF; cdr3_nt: TGTGCCAGCAGTTCCCGGGACATTGGCTACACCTTC
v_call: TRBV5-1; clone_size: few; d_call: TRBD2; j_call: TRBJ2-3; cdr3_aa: CASSLNLAGASTDTQYF; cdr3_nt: TGCGCCAGCAGCTTGAATTTAGCGGGGGCTAGCACAGATACGCAGTATTTT
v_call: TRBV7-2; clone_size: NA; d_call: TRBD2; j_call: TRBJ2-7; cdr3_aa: CASSPVLSGRVNEQYF; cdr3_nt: TGTGCCAGCAGCCCCGTACTAAGCGGGAGGGTAAATGAGCAGTACTTC
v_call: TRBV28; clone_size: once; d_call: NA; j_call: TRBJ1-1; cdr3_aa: CASGLRGDTEAFF; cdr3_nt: TGTGCCAGCGGTCTACGGGGGGACACTGAAGCTTTCTTT
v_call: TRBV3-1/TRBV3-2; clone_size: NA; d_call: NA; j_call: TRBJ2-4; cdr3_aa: CASSQGAGPKNIQYF; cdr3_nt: TGTGCCAGCAGCCAAGGGGCAGGCCCCAAAAACATTCAGTACTTC
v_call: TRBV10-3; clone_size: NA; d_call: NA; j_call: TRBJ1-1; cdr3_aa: CAISEQAMNTEAFF; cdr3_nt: TGTGCCATCAGTGAACAGGCCATGAACACTGAAGCTTTCTTT